Below, one TCR beta chain is given with its context. Germline V gene sequence: CDR1 DFQATT, CDR2 SNEGSKA (reference sequence). The CDR3 consists of 11 residues. With 0 bases clipped from V and 12 bases from J, the junction kept 1 base outside the gene matches. Authors' data handling: Nucleated cell number was recorded as an estimate derived from reference gene primer amplification. The repertoire was sequenced with immunoSEQ multiplex PCR; TCRdb's copy has only in-frame clones and lacks some. V and J calls and clone size are given by that table; D and trimming were obtained from the DNA. The sample lists about 160,000 clones, about nine tenths seen once, with roughly 3.9% in the top ten. This sample is drawn from a study of blood T cell repertoires in COVID-19. As for the study in general: The study drew acute and convalescent COVID-19 samples from the United States, Italy and Spain.

Sequencing was done on a sample of peripheral blood. The V call is TRBV20-1, the J call TRBJ2-1, with 8 bases fitting TRBD2. The origin of this receptor is a woman in her fifties or sixties who had recovered from COVID-19. This CDR3 is CSARDRGGQFF. The CDR3 DNA sequence: TGCAGTGCTAGAGATCGGGGGGGGCAGTTCTTC.